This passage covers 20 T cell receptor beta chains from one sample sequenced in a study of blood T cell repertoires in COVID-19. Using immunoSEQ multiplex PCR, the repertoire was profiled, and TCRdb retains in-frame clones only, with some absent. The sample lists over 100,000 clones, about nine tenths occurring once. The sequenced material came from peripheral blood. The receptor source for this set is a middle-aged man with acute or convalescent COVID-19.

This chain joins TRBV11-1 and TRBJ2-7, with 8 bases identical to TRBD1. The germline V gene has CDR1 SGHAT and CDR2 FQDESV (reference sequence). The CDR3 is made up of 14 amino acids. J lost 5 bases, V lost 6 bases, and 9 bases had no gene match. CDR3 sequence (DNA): TGTGCCAGCAGTTGGGGGCAGGGGGCTGACGAGCAGTACTTC. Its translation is CASSWGQGADEQYF. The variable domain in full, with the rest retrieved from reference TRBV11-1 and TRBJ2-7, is EAEVAQSPRYKITEKSQAVAFWCDPISGHATLYWYRQILGQGPELLVQFQDESVVDDSQLPKDRFSAERLKGVDSTLKIQPAELGDSAMYLCASSWGQGADEQYFGPGTRLTVT.

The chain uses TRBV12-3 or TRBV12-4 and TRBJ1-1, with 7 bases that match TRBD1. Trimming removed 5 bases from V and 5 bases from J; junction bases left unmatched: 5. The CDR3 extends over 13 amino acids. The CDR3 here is CASSADRVTEAFF. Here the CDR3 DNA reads TGTGCCAGCAGTGCAGACAGGGTAACTGAAGCTTTCTTT.

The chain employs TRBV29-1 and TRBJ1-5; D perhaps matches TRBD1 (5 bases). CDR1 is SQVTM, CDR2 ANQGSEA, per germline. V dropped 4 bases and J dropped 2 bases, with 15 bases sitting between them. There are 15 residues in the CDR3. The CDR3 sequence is CSVVVQGAGNQPQHF. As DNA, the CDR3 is TGCAGCGTTGTAGTGCAGGGCGCGGGCAATCAGCCCCAGCATTTT. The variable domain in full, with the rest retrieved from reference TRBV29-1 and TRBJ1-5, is SAVISQKPSRDICQRGTSLTIQCQVDSQVTMMFWYRQQPGQSLTLIATANQGSEATYESGFVIDKFPISRPNLTFSTLTVSNMSPEDSSIYLCSVVVQGAGNQPQHFGDGTRLSIL.

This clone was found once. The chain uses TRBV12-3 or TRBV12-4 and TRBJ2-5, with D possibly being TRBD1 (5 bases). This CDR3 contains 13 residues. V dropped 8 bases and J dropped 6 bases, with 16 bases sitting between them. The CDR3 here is CASSMGREKTQYF. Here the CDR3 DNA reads TGTGCCAGCTCGATGGGCAGGGAAAAGACCCAGTACTTC.

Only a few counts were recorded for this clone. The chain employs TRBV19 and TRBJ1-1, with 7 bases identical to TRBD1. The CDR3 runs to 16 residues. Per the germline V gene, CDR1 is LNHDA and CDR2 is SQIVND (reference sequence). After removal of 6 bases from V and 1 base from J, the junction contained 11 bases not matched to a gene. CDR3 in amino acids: CASSTPPGTANTEAFF. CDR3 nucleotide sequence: TGTGCCAGTAGCACTCCCCCCGGGACAGCGAACACTGAAGCTTTCTTT.

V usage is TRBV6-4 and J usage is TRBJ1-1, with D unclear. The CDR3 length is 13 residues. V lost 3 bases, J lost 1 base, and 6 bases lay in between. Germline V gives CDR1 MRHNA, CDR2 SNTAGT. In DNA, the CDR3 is TGTGCCAGCAGTGAACAACAGAACACTGAAGCTTTCTTT. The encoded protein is CASSEQQNTEAFF.

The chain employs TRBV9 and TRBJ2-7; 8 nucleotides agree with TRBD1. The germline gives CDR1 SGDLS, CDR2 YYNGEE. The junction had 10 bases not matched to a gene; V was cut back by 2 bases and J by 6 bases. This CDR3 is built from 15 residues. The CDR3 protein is CASSVGQGREREQYF. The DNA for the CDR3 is TGTGCCAGCAGCGTCGGACAGGGACGAGAACGCGAGCAGTACTTC.

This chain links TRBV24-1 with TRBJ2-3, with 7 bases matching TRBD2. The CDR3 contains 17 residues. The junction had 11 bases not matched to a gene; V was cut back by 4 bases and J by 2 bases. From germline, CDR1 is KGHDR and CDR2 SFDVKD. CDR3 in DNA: TGTGCCACCAGTGACCTGCCTAAGCGGGGTTTCACAGATACGCAGTATTTT. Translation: CATSDLPKRGFTDTQYF.

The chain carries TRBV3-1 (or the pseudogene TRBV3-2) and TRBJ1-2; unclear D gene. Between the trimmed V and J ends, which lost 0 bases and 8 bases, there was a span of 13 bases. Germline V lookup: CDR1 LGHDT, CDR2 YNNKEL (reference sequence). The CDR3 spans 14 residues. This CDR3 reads CASSQDSGGRGYTF. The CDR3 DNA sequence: TGTGCCAGCAGCCAAGATTCAGGAGGGAGGGGCTACACCTTC.

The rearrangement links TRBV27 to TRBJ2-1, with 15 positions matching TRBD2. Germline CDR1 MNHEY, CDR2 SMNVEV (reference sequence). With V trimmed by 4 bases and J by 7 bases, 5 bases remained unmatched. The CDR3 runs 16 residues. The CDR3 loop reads CASSSGTSGGLNEQFF. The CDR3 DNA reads TGTGCCAGCAGTTCCGGGACTAGCGGGGGGTTGAATGAGCAGTTCTTC.

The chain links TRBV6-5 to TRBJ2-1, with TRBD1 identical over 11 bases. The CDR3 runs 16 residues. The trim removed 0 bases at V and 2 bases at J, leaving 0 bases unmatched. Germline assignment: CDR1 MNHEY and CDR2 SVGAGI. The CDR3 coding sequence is TGTGCCAGCAGTTACTCGGACAGGGGGCCCTACAATGAGCAGTTCTTC. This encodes CASSYSDRGPYNEQFF.

The CDR3 loop reads CASSRGQTLTEAFF. CDR3 nucleotide sequence: TGCGCCAGCAGCCGCGGACAGACTCTCACTGAAGCTTTCTTT. The chain links TRBV4-3 to TRBJ1-1, with D possibly being TRBD1 (6 bases). Germline V gives CDR1 LGHNA, CDR2 YSLEER. This CDR3 spans 14 amino acids. The ends were cut back, 4 bases at V and 4 bases at J, with 13 bases in the middle.

The CDR3 nucleotides read TGCAGCGCTCACGACAGGGGTTACGAGACCCAGTACTTC. It is translated as CSAHDRGYETQYF. V is TRBV29-1 and J is TRBJ2-5; 8 bases map to TRBD1. This CDR3 spans 13 amino acids. Germline V gene lookup returns CDR1 SQVTM and CDR2 ANQGSEA. The ends lost 7 bases at V and 5 bases at J; junction bases unmatched: 9.

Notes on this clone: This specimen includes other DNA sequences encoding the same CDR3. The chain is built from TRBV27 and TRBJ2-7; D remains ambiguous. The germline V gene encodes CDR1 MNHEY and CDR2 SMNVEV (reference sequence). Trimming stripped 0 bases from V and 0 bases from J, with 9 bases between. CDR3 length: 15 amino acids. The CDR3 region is CASSLSDSSSYEQYF. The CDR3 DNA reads TGTGCCAGCAGTTTATCAGACTCGAGCTCCTACGAGCAGTACTTC.

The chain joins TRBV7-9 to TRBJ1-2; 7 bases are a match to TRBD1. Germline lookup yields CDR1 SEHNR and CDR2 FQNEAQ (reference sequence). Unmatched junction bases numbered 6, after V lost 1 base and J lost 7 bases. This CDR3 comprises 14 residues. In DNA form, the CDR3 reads TGTGCCAGCAGCTTAGAAGTGACAGGGCTTGGCTACACCTTC. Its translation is CASSLEVTGLGYTF.

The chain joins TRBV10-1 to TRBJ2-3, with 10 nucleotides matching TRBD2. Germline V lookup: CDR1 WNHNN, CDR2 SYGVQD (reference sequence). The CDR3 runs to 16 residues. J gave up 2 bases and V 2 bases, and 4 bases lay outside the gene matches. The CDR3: CASSELAGATTDTQYF. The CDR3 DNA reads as TGCGCCAGCAGTGAGCTAGCGGGAGCCACCACAGATACGCAGTATTTT.

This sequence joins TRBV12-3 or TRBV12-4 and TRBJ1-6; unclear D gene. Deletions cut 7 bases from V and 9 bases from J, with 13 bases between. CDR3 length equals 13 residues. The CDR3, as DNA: TGTGCCAGCACCGCGACTGATGGTTCACCCCTCCACTTT. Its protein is CASTATDGSPLHF.

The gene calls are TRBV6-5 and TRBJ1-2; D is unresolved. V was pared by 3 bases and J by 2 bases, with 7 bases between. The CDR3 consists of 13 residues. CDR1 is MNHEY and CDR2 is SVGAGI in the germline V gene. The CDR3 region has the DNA TGTGCCAGCAGTTATTCAGTAAACTATGGCTACACCTTC. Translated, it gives CASSYSVNYGYTF.

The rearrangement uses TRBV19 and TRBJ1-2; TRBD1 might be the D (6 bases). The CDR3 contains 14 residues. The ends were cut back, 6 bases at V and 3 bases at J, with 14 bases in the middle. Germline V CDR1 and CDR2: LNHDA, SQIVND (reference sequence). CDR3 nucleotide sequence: TGTGCCAGTAGAGGACAGCTTTTATACTATGGCTACACCTTC. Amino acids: CASRGQLLYYGYTF.

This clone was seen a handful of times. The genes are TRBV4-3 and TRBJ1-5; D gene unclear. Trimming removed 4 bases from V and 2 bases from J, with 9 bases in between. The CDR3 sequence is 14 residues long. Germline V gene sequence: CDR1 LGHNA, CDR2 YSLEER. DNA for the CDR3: TGCGCCAGCAGCCTCGCCGGGGGCAATCAGCCCCAGCATTTT. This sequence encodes CASSLAGGNQPQHF.